This is a list of T cell receptor beta chains from one sample in a study of cytomegalovirus exposure and HLA in healthy donors. Sequencing used immunoSEQ multiplex PCR; TCRdb keeps in-frame clones, though not all of them. The sample shows 150,000 or so clones, roughly 79% of them seen only once. Sequencing was carried out using PBMCs. The origin of the receptors is a woman in her late teens or twenties in good health and CMV-seropositive. The CDR3 runs from the conserved cysteine through the conserved F or W. A D gene is named only where the DNA matches it firmly. Expanded clones get a size class; other rows say once, few or many, or leave the size out.

abundance	d_gene	v_gene	j_gene	CDR3nt	CDR3aa
-	-	TRBV15	TRBJ2-7	TGTGCCACCAGGATTTCCAGTACCTACGAGCAGTACTTC	CATRISSTYEQYF
-	-	TRBV10-3	TRBJ1-2	TGTGCCATCAGTGAGCCAGGGGAGATCTATGGCTACACCTTC	CAISEPGEIYGYTF
-	-	TRBV5-4	TRBJ2-7	TGTGCCAGCAGCGCGGCGGTAGGCTCCTACGAGCAGTACTTC	CASSAAVGSYEQYF
-	TRBD2	TRBV5-1	TRBJ2-1	TGCGCCAGCAGCGCCGGTCTAGCGGGGGGACTTTACAATGAGCAGTTCTTC	CASSAGLAGGLYNEQFF
-	TRBD1	TRBV5-4	TRBJ1-2	TGTGCCAGCAGTCAAGACAGGGGTTGGGATGGCTACACCTTC	CASSQDRGWDGYTF
-	-	TRBV29-1	TRBJ2-3	TGCAGCGCTCAAGGGGCCCAGAGCACAGATACGCAGTATTTT	CSAQGAQSTDTQYF
-	TRBD2	TRBV19	TRBJ2-1	TGTGCCAGCCAGGAGCGGGGGGGCCCCTACAATGAGCAGTTCTTC	CASQERGGPYNEQFF
-	-	TRBV2	TRBJ2-3	TGTGCCAGCAGAAAACGGGTAGGAGATACGCAGTATTTT	CASRKRVGDTQYF
-	-	TRBV13	TRBJ1-1	TGTGCCAGCAGCTCACCTAACCCGGCCTCAGGGACTGAAGCTTTCTTT	CASSSPNPASGTEAFF
once	TRBD1	TRBV5-1	TRBJ2-7	TGCGCCAGCAGCTTGGAGAGTGACAGGGCTTACGAGCAGTACTTC	CASSLESDRAYEQYF
-	TRBD1	TRBV7-8	TRBJ2-7	TGTGCCAGCAGCTTGCCTGAAGGACAGGTAACCTACGAGCAGTACTTC	CASSLPEGQVTYEQYF
few	-	TRBV19	TRBJ1-5	TGTGCCAGTAGCACGCCAGGGCGATATCAGCCCCAGCATTTT	CASSTPGRYQPQHF
-	-	TRBV7-2	TRBJ2-3	TGTGCCAGCAGCTTAGCGGGGGCAGAGGGAGATACGCAGTATTTT	CASSLAGAEGDTQYF
-	TRBD1	TRBV4-3	TRBJ1-4	TGCGCCAGCAGCCAAGTGCGGGACCGACAGGGGAGGATAATTCTGTTTTTT	CASSQVRDRQGRIILFF
-	-	TRBV27	TRBJ1-5	TGTGCCAGCAACCTCGGGGGTCAGCCCCAGCATTTT	CASNLGGQPQHF
-	TRBD2	TRBV11-2	TRBJ2-5	TGTGCCAGCAGCTTAGTGGGTAGCGGGGGCTCCCAAGAGACCCAGTACTTC	CASSLVGSGGSQETQYF
-	-	TRBV4-1	TRBJ1-3	TGCGCCAGCAGTAACACCCCGGAGGGGCTGGGGTACACCATATATTTT	CASSNTPEGLGYTIYF
-	TRBD1	TRBV19	TRBJ1-2	TGTGCCAGTAGTAGGTCGACAGGGAGTGGCTACACCTTC	CASSRSTGSGYTF
few	-	TRBV5-1	TRBJ2-2	TGCGCCAGCAGCGTCGGTCCTTCGAACACCGGGGAGCTGTTTTTT	CASSVGPSNTGELFF
-	TRBD1	TRBV5-8	TRBJ1-2	TGTGCCAGCAGCTTCCTCATCGAGGAGACAGGGGCAGGTGGCTACACCTTC	CASSFLIEETGAGGYTF
-	-	TRBV5-6	TRBJ1-6	TGTGCCAGCAGCTTGGGGGGCTTGAGCTCCTATAATTCACCCCTCCACTTT	CASSLGGLSSYNSPLHF
once	-	TRBV9	TRBJ2-7	TGTGCCAGCAGCGAAAAGTTGGTCGGGTACGAGCAGTACTTC	CASSEKLVGYEQYF
-	-	TRBV10-3	TRBJ2-7	TGTGCCATCAGTGAGCCTGAAGGACAGTCCTACGAGCAGTACTTC	CAISEPEGQSYEQYF
-	-	TRBV7-2	TRBJ2-3	TGTGCCAGCAGCCAGGGGCACAGCACAGATACGCAGTATTTT	CASSQGHSTDTQYF
-	TRBD2	TRBV5-6	TRBJ2-3	TGTGCCAGCAGCTTAACCCTAGCGGGGGTTTCCACAGATACGCAGTATTTT	CASSLTLAGVSTDTQYF
-	-	TRBV4-1	TRBJ1-3	TGCGCCAGCAGCCAAGTTGCAGGGGCGCCTCGCTCTGGAAACACCATATATTTT	CASSQVAGAPRSGNTIYF
-	TRBD2	TRBV19	TRBJ2-3	TGTGCCAGTAGTACCCGCAGCGGGGGGTCAGATACGCAGTATTTT	CASSTRSGGSDTQYF
-	-	TRBV27	TRBJ1-1	TGTGCCAGCAGCCCTACCTCGCAGGGTTCAGTTGCTTTCTTT	CASSPTSQGSVAFF
-	-	TRBV27	TRBJ1-1	TGTGCCAGCAGTTTGCAGGGATTATCGGAAGCTTTCTTT	CASSLQGLSEAFF
-	-	TRBV10-3	TRBJ2-1	TGTGCCATCAGTGGGATAACAGGATCCCTCGGCGAGCAGTTCTTC	CAISGITGSLGEQFF
-	TRBD1	TRBV5-1	TRBJ2-5	TGCGCCAGCAGCTTGGCCGTCGGGCTGGGGACAGGGGTGGAGGAGACCCAGTACTTC	CASSLAVGLGTGVEETQYF
-	TRBD1	TRBV6-5	TRBJ1-2	TGTGCCACCACTAACAGGGGGGGACATGGCTACACCTTC	CATTNRGGHGYTF
-	TRBD1	TRBV5-1	TRBJ2-3	TGCGCCAGCAGCTACGACAGGGGAACAGATACGCAGTATTTT	CASSYDRGTDTQYF
few	TRBD1	TRBV11-1	TRBJ2-5	TGTGCCAGCAGCCGAGGCGGACAGGGGGTTAGGACCCAGTACTTC	CASSRGGQGVRTQYF
-	-	TRBV6-5	TRBJ1-5	TGTGCCAGCAGTTATTCGGGGGTTAGCAATCAGCCCCAGCATTTT	CASSYSGVSNQPQHF
-	TRBD1	TRBV5-8	TRBJ1-5	TGTGCCAGCAGCTGGACAGGGGACTTTTTGAGCAATCAGCCCCAGCATTTT	CASSWTGDFLSNQPQHF
-	-	TRBV5-1	TRBJ1-2	TGCGCCAGCAGCCCAGGACAGGGCTACACCTTC	CASSPGQGYTF
-	TRBD1	TRBV6-1	TRBJ1-2	TGTGCCAGCAGCCAGGACAGGGAGTATGGCTACACCTTC	CASSQDREYGYTF
-	-	TRBV5-1	TRBJ2-2	TGCGCCAGCAGCTTGGACTGGAACACCGGGGAGCTGTTTTTT	CASSLDWNTGELFF
few	TRBD2	TRBV4-3	TRBJ2-2	TGCGCCAGCAGCCGAGGGACTAGCGGGGGCTCGTCCGGGGAGCTGTTTTTT	CASSRGTSGGSSGELFF
-	-	TRBV7-8	TRBJ1-3	TGTGCCAGCAGTACGACCGGGGGCTCTGGAAACACCATATATTTT	CASSTTGGSGNTIYF
-	-	TRBV4-3	TRBJ2-1	TGCGCCAGCAGCCACCTCCTGGACAGAAACAATGAGCAGTTCTTC	CASSHLLDRNNEQFF
-	TRBD2	TRBV2	TRBJ2-4	TGTGCCAGCAGTAGACTAGCCCTAGCCAAAAACATTCAGTACTTC	CASSRLALAKNIQYF
-	TRBD1	TRBV7-8	TRBJ1-6	TGTGCCAGCAGCCAAAAAGTCGGGACAGGGTATTCACCCCTCCACTTT	CASSQKVGTGYSPLHF
once	TRBD1	TRBV7-9	TRBJ2-1	TGTGCCAGCAGCTTAGTGATCGTGATACAGGGGATAACCTACAATGAGCAGTTCTTC	CASSLVIVIQGITYNEQFF
-	TRBD1	TRBV19	TRBJ2-1	TGTGCCAGTAGTCCCACAGGGGGCCATGAGCAGTTCTTC	CASSPTGGHEQFF
-	-	TRBV6-5	TRBJ1-1	TGTGCCAGCGGTACACAGGGCCCCACTGAAGCTTTCTTT	CASGTQGPTEAFF
-	-	TRBV5-6	TRBJ1-1	TGTGCCAGCAGCTTGGTGTGGGGGGGGGAAGCTTTCTTT	CASSLVWGGEAFF
-	-	TRBV19	TRBJ2-2	TGTGCCCTGCAGGGGGGAAGCACCGGGGAGCTGTTTTTT	CALQGGSTGELFF
once	-	TRBV7-2	TRBJ1-5	TGTGCCAGCAGCCTCCAGGGGAATCATCAGCCCCAGCATTTT	CASSLQGNHQPQHF
-	-	TRBV11-2	TRBJ2-1	TGTGCCAGCAGCTTAGATCACAGCAATGAGCAGTTCTTC	CASSLDHSNEQFF
-	TRBD1	TRBV27	TRBJ1-6	TGTGCCAGCAGTTCACACCAGACAAAATTCCGGGACAGGTATAATTCACCCCTCCACTTT	CASSSHQTKFRDRYNSPLHF
-	-	TRBV7-2	TRBJ1-6	TGTGCCAGCAGCTTAGCGAGTTATAATTCACCCCTCCACTTT	CASSLASYNSPLHF
-	-	TRBV29-1	TRBJ1-4	TGCAGCGGGGAGAGTCGCGATGAAAAACTGTTTTTT	CSGESRDEKLFF
-	TRBD2	TRBV19	TRBJ2-3	TGTGCCAGTAGTATACGGCGGGGGGGACATACGCAGTATTTT	CASSIRRGGHTQYF
-	TRBD1	TRBV6-5	TRBJ2-5	TGTGCCAGCAGTTATCACGGGACAGCCCAAGAGACCCAGTACTTC	CASSYHGTAQETQYF
-	TRBD2	TRBV7-2	TRBJ2-5	TGTGCCAGCAGCTTACGGACTAGCGGGGGGGCAGAGACCCAGTACTTC	CASSLRTSGGAETQYF
-	-	TRBV7-9	TRBJ2-2	TGTGCCAGCAGCTTACTCGGCAGGGATAACACCGGGGAGCTGTTTTTT	CASSLLGRDNTGELFF